These 5 T cell receptor beta chains came from one sample sequenced in a study of identical twins. One entry per CDR3 protein, called by TCRdb with MiXCR from the 5' RACE reads. The sample records roughly 540,000 distinct CDR3 sequences, roughly a fifth being singletons. The sample also formed part of further work on T cells expressing NK-cell markers.

Sequencing used CD4+ T cells sorted from blood. Source of these receptors: a woman aged 18-29 years in good health.

This clonotype was detected a few times. The CDR3 reads CASSFLYNEQFF. CDR3 sequence (DNA): TGTGCCAGCAGTTTCCTCTACAATGAGCAGTTCTTC. This chain links TRBV27 with TRBJ2-1; D is unresolved. The CDR3 consists of 12 residues. V lost 3 bases and J 3 bases, leaving 3 bases between the germline ends. CDR1 is MNHEY, CDR2 SMNVEV, per germline (reference sequence).

There are a few counts of this clonotype. The rearrangement uses TRBV5-1 and TRBJ2-1; 9 bases align to TRBD2. The V gene's germline CDR1 is SGHRS and CDR2 YFSETQ. J lost 2 bases, V lost 2 bases, and 2 bases had no gene match. This CDR3 is 15 amino acids long. The CDR3 nucleotides are TGCGCCAGCAGCTTTAGCGGGAGTACCTACAATGAGCAGTTCTTC. This sequence encodes CASSFSGSTYNEQFF.

The V call is TRBV6-5, the J call TRBJ1-1; D is undetermined. V was cut by 10 bases and J by 5 bases, with 14 bases left in between. This CDR3 is built from 12 residues. Germline lookup yields CDR1 MNHEY and CDR2 SVGAGI. CDR3 nucleotide sequence: TGTGCCACCGCTAGGCGGAATACTGAAGCTTTCTTT. It codes for CATARRNTEAFF.

The rearrangement uses TRBV18 and TRBJ2-1; D not resolved. CDR1 is KGHSH and CDR2 is LQKENI in the germline V gene. The CDR3 is 13 amino acids. Trimming shortened V by 0 bases and J by 10 bases, and 10 bases separated the two germline ends. The CDR3 DNA follows: TGTGCCAGCTCACCACCGGTCAGCCAGGAGCAGTTCTTC. Its translation is CASSPPVSQEQFF.

Ten or more counts support this clonotype. The CDR3 loop reads CSAQGGNQPQHF. The DNA of the CDR3 is TGCAGTGCCCAGGGGGGCAATCAGCCCCAGCATTTT. The chain has TRBV20-1 and TRBJ1-5; 7 nucleotides match TRBD1. The trim removed 6 bases at V and 2 bases at J, leaving 1 base unmatched. There are 12 residues in the CDR3. The germline V gene encodes CDR1 DFQATT and CDR2 SNEGSKA (reference sequence).